Shown below are 14 T cell receptor beta chains from a single sample sequenced in a study of multiple sclerosis patients with progressive multifocal leukoencephalopathy. Profiled with immunoSEQ multiplex PCR; TCRdb holds only in-frame clones, not every one. The table shows fewer than 40,000 clones, with about nine tenths occurring only once. The time point denotes: time of PML onset. The source material was PBMCs, sampled from a patient treated with natalizumab. The receptors here all came from a woman aged 40 to 49 with progressive multifocal leukoencephalopathy.

For the CDR3, the DNA is TGTGCCAGCAGTGACTCGAGACAGGCGGTCTATGGCTACACCTTC. This encodes CASSDSRQAVYGYTF. The V gene is TRBV6-4, the J gene TRBJ1-2; tentative D call: TRBD1 (6 bases). The length of the CDR3 is 15 residues. Germline values: CDR1 MRHNA, CDR2 SNTAGT. Trimming cost V 0 bases and J 4 bases, with 12 bases left between them.

V gene TRBV28 combines with J gene TRBJ1-4, with D uncertain. Trimming took 1 base from V and 5 from J, leaving 17 bases between them. Germline V gene sequence: CDR1 MDHEN, CDR2 SYDVKM. The CDR3 consists of 17 residues. Here the CDR3 reads CASSLFSHRPVNEKLFF. The CDR3 bases are TGTGCCAGCAGTTTATTTTCCCACAGACCCGTCAATGAAAAACTGTTTTTT.

The gene calls are TRBV28 and TRBJ1-2; D remains unclear. The V end was cut by 4 bases, the J end by 6 bases, with 18 bases between. There are 15 residues in the CDR3. Germline V gives CDR1 MDHEN, CDR2 SYDVKM. The CDR3 loop reads CASSSSLAREDGYTF. The CDR3, as DNA: TGTGCCAGCAGTTCGTCCCTGGCCCGGGAGGATGGCTACACCTTC.

The genes are TRBV5-5 and TRBJ2-3; D not certain. The CDR3 has 13 residues. V was trimmed by 0 bases and J by 9 bases, leaving 11 bases between them. Germline assignment: CDR1 SGHKS and CDR2 YYEKEE (reference sequence). CDR3 protein: CASSLAYEMTQYF. In nucleotides, the CDR3 is TGTGCCAGCAGCTTGGCCTATGAAATGACGCAGTATTTT. The full variable domain, in which reference TRBV5-5 and TRBJ2-3 provide the parts outside the CDR3, is DAGVTQSPTHLIKTRGQQVTLRCSPISGHKSVSWYQQVLGQGPQFIFQYYEKEERGRGNFPDRFSARQFPNYSSELNVNALLLGDSALYLCASSLAYEMTQYFGPGTRLTVL.

Worth noting for this clone: One end of the junction varies from germline; a read error may be responsible. The rearrangement uses TRBV19 and TRBJ1-1, with 7 bases identical to TRBD1. CDR1 and CDR2 (germline): LNHDA, SQIVND (reference sequence). CDR3 length: 11 amino acids. The CDR3 DNA follows: TGTGCCAGTACGGTTGGGACAGAAGCTTCCTTT. Its translation is CASTVGTEASF.

The gene calls are TRBV10-3 and TRBJ1-3; weak D call: TRBD1 (6 bases). Germline CDR1 ENHRY, CDR2 SYGVKD. Trimming removed 7 bases at V and 0 bases at J, with 13 bases between. The CDR3 is 15 residues long. The CDR3 region is CAIMREGDSGNTIYF. CDR3 nucleotide sequence: TGTGCCATCATGAGGGAGGGGGACTCTGGAAACACCATATATTTT.

This clone appeared a few times. This chain uses TRBV7-2 with TRBJ1-5, with D unresolved. The CDR3 contains 15 residues. Between the trimmed V and J ends, which lost 2 bases and 3 bases, there was a span of 11 bases. Looked up from germline, CDR1 is SGHTA and CDR2 is FQGNSA. Written as DNA, the CDR3 is TGTGCCAGCAGCTTATATGGGGATTCCAATCAGCCCCAGCATTTT. Translated, it gives CASSLYGDSNQPQHF.

This clone was found once. This rearrangement joins TRBV14 to TRBJ2-1, with 11 bases lining up with TRBD2. Germline CDR1 and CDR2: SGHDN and FVKESK. The CDR3 runs to 16 residues. V lost 3 bases to trimming and J lost 5 bases; unmatched junction nucleotides: 6. CDR3 nucleotides: TGTGCCAGCAGCCATACGGGACTAGCGGATCACAATGAGCAGTTCTTC. It is translated as CASSHTGLADHNEQFF. Variable domain in full (rest from reference TRBV14 and TRBJ2-1): EAGVTQFPSHSVIEKGQTVTLRCDPISGHDNLYWYRRVMGKEIKFLLHFVKESKQDESGMPNNRFLAERTGGTYSTLKVQPAELEDSGVYFCASSHTGLADHNEQFFGPGTRLTVL.

The chain links TRBV7-2 to TRBJ2-1; a possible D gene is TRBD2 (7 bases). V lost 0 bases and J lost 2, with 11 bases in between. The CDR3 contains 16 residues. Germline V gene sequence: CDR1 SGHTA, CDR2 FQGNSA. The CDR3 nucleotides read TGTGCCAGCAGCTTAGCGGGGGGGGCCACCTACAATGAGCAGTTCTTC. It codes for CASSLAGGATYNEQFF.

This chain connects TRBV21-1 to TRBJ2-5. TRBV21-1 is a listed pseudogene. This CDR3 region has 13 residues. This CDR3 is CASTTTGQETQYF. DNA for the CDR3: TGTGCCAGCACCACAACCGGTCAGGAGACCCAGTACTTC.

The chain joins TRBV30 to TRBJ2-3; 8 bases agree with TRBD2. Germline CDR1 and CDR2: GTSNPN and SVGIG (reference sequence). The CDR3 has 14 residues. The J segment lost 1 base and the V segment lost 3 bases, leaving 3 bases of the junction unmatched. For the CDR3, the DNA is TGTGCCTGGAGGCCCGGGGGGGGCACAGATACGCAGTATTTT. Translating it yields CAWRPGGGTDTQYF.

This rearrangement joins TRBV5-1 to TRBJ1-4, with a tentative D call TRBD1 (5 bases). Germline V CDR1 and CDR2: SGHRS, YFSETQ. Trimming removed 5 bases at V and 4 bases at J, with 15 bases between. The CDR3 spans 15 residues. The DNA for the CDR3 is TGCGCCAGCAGGGAGGAGGGACCCAGTAATGAAAAACTGTTTTTT. Translating gives CASREEGPSNEKLFF. Looking up the rest from reference TRBV5-1 and TRBJ1-4 gives the full variable domain: KAGVTQTPRYLIKTRGQQVTLSCSPISGHRSVSWYQQTPGQGLQFLFEYFSETQRNKGNFPGRFSGRQFSNSRSEMNVSTLELGDSALYLCASREEGPSNEKLFFGSGTQLSVL.

V is TRBV7-9 and J is TRBJ2-7, with TRBD1 identical over 9 bases. Germline assignment: CDR1 SEHNR and CDR2 FQNEAQ (reference sequence). Trimming removed 1 base from V and 6 bases from J; junction bases left unmatched: 4. The CDR3 sequence is 14 residues long. The CDR3 spells CASSLGTGVVEQYF. The CDR3 DNA reads TGTGCCAGCAGCTTAGGGACAGGGGTCGTCGAGCAGTACTTC.

The chain has TRBV2 and TRBJ2-2; D might be TRBD2 (5 bases). The CDR3 sequence is 18 residues long. Germline V CDR1 and CDR2: SNHLY, FYNNEI. The V gene lost 4 bases and the J gene lost 0 bases, with 18 bases spanning the gap. The CDR3, as DNA: TGTGCCAGCAGTGTGACGTTCCCGGGGTCACCGAACACCGGGGAGCTGTTTTTT. Its protein is CASSVTFPGSPNTGELFF.